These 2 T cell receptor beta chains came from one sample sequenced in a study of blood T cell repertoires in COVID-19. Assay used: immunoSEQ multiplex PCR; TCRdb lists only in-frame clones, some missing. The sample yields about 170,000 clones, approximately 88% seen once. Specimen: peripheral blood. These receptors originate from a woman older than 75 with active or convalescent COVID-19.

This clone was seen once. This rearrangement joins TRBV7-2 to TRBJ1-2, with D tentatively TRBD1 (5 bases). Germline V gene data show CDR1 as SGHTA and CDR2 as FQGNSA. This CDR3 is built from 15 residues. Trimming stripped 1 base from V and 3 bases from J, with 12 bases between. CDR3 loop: CASSLELSGYYGYTF. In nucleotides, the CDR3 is TGTGCCAGCAGCTTAGAGTTATCAGGGTACTATGGCTACACCTTC.

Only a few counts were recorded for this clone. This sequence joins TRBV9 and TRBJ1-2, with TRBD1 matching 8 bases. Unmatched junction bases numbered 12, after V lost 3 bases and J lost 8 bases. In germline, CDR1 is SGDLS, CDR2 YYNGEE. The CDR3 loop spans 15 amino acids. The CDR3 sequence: CASSGQGAPISGYTF. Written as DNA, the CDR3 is TGTGCCAGCAGCGGGCAGGGGGCGCCGATATCGGGCTACACCTTC.